In this sample, the clone carrying this T cell receptor (beta chain) turned up many times. The CDR3 spans 12 residues. MiXCR, applied by TCRdb to the reads, yields one record per CDR3 protein. This table has approximately 240,000 distinct CDR3 sequences, 29% appearing once. The data were obtained in a study of kidney transplant recipient with SARS-CoV-2 infection. Sequenced material: a blood sample, taken at baseline and on day 111 from a kidney transplant recipient. The chain employs TRBV3-2 and TRBJ2-7; TRBD1 was called by the table and not checked on the DNA. TRBV3-2 is an annotated pseudogene. The TCR comes from a male patient aged 25-45 years who had COVID-19 and was a kidney transplant recipient. The graft donor may have contributed some T cells. The CDR3 protein is CASSQDRGGQYF. The CDR3, as DNA: TGTGCCAGCAGCCAAGATAGGGGCGGGCAGTACTTC.